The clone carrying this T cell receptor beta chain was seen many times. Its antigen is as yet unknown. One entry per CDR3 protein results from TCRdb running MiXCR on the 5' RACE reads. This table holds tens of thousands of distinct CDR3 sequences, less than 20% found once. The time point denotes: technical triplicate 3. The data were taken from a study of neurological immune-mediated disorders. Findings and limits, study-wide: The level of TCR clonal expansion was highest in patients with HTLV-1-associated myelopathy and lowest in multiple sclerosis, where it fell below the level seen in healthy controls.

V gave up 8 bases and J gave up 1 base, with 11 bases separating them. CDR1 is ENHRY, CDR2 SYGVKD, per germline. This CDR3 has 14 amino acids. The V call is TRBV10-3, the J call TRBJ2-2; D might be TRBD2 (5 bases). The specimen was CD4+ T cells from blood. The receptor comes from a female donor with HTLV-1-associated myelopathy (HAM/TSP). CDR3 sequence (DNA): TGTGCCATCCTGGACGGGGTGAACACCGGGGAGCTGTTTTTT. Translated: CAILDGVNTGELFF.